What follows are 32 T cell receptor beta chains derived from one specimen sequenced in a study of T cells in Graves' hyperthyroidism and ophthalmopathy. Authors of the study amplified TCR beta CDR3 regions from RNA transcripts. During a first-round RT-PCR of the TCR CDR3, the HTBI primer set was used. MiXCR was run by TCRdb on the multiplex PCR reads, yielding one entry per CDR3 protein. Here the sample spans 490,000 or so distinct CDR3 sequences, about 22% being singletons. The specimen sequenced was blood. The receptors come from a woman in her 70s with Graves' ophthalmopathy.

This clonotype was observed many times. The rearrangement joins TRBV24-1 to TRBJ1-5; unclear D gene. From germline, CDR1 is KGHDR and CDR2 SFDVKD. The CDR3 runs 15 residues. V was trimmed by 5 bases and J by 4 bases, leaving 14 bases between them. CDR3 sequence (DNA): TGTGCCACCAGTGCCGGCCGCCGCGCGAATCAGCCCCAGCATTTT. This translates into CATSAGRRANQPQHF.

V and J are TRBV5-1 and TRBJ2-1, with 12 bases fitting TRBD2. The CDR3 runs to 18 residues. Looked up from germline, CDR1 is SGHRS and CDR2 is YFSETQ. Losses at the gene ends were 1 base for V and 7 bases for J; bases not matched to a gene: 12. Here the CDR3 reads CASSLSIPSGRGRNEQFF. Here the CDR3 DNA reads TGCGCCAGCAGCTTGTCAATTCCTAGCGGGAGGGGAAGGAATGAGCAGTTCTTC.

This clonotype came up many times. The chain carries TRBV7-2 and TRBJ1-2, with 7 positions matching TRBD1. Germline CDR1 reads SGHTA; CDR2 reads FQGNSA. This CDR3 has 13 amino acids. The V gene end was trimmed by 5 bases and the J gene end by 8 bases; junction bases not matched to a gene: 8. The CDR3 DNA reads TGTGCCAGCAGCCAAGACAGGGTTGGCGGCTACACCTTC. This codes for CASSQDRVGGYTF.

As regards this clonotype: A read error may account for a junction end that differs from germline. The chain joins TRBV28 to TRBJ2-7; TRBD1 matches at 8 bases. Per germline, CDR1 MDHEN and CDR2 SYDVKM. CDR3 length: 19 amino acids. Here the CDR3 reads CASSEGQGEFWLGSYGQYF. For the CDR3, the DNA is TGTGCCAGCAGTGAAGGACAGGGCGAGTTTTGGTTAGGCTCCTACGGGCAGTACTTC. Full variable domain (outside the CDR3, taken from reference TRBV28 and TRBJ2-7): DVKVTQSSRYLVKRTGEKVFLECVQDMDHENMFWYRQDPGLGLRLIYFSYDVKMKEKGDIPEGYSVSREKKERFSLILESASTNQTSMYLCASSEGQGEFWLGSYGQYFGPGTRLTVT.

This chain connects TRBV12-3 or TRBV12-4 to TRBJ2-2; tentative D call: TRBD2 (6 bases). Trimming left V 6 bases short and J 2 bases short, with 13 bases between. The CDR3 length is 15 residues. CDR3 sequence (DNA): TGTGCCAGCAGGCTGCGGGGCGACAACACCGGGGAGCTGTTTTTT. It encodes CASRLRGDNTGELFF.

CDR3 region: CSAMTALAKNIQYF. The CDR3 DNA sequence: TGCAGTGCTATGACTGCTTTAGCCAAAAACATTCAGTACTTC. This chain connects TRBV20-1 to TRBJ2-4; D remains unclear. V lost 4 bases to trimming and J lost 0 bases, with 10 bases between them. The V gene's germline CDR1 is DFQATT and CDR2 SNEGSKA (reference sequence). The CDR3 is made up of 14 amino acids.

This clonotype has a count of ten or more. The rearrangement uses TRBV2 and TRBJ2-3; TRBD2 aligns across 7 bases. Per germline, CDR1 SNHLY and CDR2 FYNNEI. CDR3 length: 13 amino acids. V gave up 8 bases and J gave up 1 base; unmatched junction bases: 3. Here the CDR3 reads CASGLAGTDTQYF. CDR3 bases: TGTGCCAGCGGTCTAGCGGGCACAGATACGCAGTATTTT.

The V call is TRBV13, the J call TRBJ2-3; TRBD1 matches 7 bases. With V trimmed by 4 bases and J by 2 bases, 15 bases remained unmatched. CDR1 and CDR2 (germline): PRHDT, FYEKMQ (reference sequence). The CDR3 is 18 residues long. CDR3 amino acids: CASSSTGIRQQPTDTQYF. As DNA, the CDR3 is TGTGCCAGCAGCTCGACAGGGATCCGTCAACAACCCACAGATACGCAGTATTTT.

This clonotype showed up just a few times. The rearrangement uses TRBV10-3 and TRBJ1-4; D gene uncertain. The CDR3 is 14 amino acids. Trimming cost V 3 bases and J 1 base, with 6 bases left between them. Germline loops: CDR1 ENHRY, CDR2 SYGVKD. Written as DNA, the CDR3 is TGTGCCATCAGTGAACGGGGAACTAATGAAAAACTGTTTTTT. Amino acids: CAISERGTNEKLFF.

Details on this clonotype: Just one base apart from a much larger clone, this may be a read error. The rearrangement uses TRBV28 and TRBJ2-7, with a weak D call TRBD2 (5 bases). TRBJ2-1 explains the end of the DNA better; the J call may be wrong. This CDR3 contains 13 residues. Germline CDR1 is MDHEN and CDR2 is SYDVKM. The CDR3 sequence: CASSAYSAYEQFF. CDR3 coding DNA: TGTGCCAGCAGTGCTTATAGCGCCTACGAGCAGTTCTTC.

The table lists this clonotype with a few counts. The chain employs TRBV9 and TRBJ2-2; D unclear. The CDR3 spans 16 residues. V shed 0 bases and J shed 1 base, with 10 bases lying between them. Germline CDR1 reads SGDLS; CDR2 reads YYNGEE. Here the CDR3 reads CASSVGVVGNTGELFF. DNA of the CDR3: TGTGCCAGCAGCGTAGGGGTCGTGGGGAACACCGGGGAGCTGTTTTTT.

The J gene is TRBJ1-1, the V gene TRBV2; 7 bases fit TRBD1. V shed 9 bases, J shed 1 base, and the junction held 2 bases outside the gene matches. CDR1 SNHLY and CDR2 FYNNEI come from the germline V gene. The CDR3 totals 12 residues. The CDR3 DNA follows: TGTGCCAGAGGGGGCAGGAACACTGAAGCTTTCTTT. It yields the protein CARGGRNTEAFF.

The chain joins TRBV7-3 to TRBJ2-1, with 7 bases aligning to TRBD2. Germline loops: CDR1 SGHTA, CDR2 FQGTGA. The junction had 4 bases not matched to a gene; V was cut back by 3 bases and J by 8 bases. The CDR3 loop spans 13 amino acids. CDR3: CASSFQGGDEQFF. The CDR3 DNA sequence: TGTGCCAGCAGCTTCCAGGGAGGGGATGAGCAGTTCTTC.

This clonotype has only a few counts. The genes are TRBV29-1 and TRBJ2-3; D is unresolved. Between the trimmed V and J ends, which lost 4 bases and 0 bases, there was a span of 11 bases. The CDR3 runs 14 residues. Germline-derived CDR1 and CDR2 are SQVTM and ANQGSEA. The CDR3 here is CSVVTLTSTDTQYF. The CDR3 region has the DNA TGCAGCGTTGTTACGCTTACTAGCACAGATACGCAGTATTTT.

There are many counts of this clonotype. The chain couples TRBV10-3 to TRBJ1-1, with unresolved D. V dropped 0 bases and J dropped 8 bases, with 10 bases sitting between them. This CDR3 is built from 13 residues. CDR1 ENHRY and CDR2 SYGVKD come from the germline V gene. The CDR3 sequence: CAISESMGREAFF. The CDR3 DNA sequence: TGTGCCATCAGTGAGTCCATGGGGAGAGAAGCTTTCTTT.

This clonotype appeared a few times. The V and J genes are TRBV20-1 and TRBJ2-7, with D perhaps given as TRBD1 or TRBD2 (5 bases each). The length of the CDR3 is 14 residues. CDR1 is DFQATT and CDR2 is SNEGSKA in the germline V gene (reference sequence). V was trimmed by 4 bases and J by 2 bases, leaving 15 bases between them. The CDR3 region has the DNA TGCAGTGCTACCGGGGCCGGACCCCCCTACGAGCAGTACTTC. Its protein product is CSATGAGPPYEQYF.

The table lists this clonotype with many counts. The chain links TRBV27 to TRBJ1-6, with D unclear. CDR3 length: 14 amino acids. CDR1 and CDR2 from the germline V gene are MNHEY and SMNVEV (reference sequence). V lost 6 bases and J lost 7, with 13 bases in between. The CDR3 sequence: CASRYWQTNSPLHF. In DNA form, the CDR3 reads TGTGCCAGCAGATATTGGCAGACCAATTCACCCCTCCACTTT.

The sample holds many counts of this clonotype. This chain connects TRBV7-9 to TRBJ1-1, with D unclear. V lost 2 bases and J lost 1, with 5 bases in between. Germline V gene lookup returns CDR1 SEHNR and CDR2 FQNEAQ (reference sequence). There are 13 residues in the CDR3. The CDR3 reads CASSLLGNTEAFF. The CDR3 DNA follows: TGTGCCAGCAGCTTATTGGGGAACACTGAAGCTTTCTTT.

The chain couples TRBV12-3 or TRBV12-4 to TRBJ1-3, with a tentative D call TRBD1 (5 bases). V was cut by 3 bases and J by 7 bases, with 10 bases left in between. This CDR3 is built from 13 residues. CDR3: CASSLDTGNTIYF. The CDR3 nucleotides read TGTGCCAGCAGTTTGGACACCGGTAACACCATATATTTT.

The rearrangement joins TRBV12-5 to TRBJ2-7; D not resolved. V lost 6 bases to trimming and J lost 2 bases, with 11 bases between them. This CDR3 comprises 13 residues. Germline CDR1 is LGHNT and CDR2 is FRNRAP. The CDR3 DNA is TGTGCTAGTGGCGTTGCGATAACCTACGAGCAGTACTTC. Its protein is CASGVAITYEQYF.

CDR3 sequence: CASTPRATDTQYF. For the CDR3, the DNA is TGTGCCAGCACTCCTCGGGCCACAGATACGCAGTATTTT. V gene TRBV12-3 or TRBV12-4 combines with J gene TRBJ2-3; D unresolved. This CDR3 is built from 13 residues. V lost 7 bases, J lost 2 bases, and 10 bases lay in between.

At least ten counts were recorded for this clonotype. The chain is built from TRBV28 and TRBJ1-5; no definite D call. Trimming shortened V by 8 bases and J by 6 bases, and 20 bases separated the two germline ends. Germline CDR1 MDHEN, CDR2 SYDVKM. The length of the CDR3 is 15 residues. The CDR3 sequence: CASRTTGPGGQPQHF. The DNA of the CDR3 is TGTGCCAGCCGGACGACGGGTCCTGGCGGTCAGCCCCAGCATTTT.

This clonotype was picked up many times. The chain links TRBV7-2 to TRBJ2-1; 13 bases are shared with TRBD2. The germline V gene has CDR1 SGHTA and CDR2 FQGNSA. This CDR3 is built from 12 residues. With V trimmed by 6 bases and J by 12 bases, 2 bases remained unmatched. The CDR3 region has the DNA TGTGCCAGCAGGGGGACTAGCGGGGCGCAGTTCTTC. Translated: CASRGTSGAQFF.

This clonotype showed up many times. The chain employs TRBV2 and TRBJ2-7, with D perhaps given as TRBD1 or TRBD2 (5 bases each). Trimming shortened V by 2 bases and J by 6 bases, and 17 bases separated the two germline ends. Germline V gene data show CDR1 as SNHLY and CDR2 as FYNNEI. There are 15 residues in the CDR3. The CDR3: CASSEIRRDHGEQYF. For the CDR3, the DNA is TGTGCCAGCAGTGAAATCCGACGGGACCACGGCGAGCAGTACTTC.

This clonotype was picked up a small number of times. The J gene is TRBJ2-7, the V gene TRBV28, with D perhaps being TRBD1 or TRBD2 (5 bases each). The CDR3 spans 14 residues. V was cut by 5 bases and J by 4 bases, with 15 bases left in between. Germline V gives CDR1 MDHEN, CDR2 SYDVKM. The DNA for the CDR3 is TGTGCCAGCAGTATCGGGGCCCCCCGATACGAGCAGTACTTC. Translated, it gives CASSIGAPRYEQYF. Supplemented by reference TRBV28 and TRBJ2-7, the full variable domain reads DVKVTQSSRYLVKRTGEKVFLECVQDMDHENMFWYRQDPGLGLRLIYFSYDVKMKEKGDIPEGYSVSREKKERFSLILESASTNQTSMYLCASSIGAPRYEQYFGPGTRLTVT.

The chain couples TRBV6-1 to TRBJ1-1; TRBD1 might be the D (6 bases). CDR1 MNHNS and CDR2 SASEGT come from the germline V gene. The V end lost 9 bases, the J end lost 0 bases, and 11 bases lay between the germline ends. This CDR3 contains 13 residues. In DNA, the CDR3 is TGTGCCAGGGGGGGACATTTGAACACTGAAGCTTTCTTT. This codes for CARGGHLNTEAFF.

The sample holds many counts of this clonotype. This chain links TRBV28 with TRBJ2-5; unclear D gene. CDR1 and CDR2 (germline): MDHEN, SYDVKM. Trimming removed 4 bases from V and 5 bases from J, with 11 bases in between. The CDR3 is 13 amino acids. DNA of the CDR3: TGTGCCAGCAGTTCCCAGCTTGCGGAGACCCAGTACTTC. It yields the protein CASSSQLAETQYF. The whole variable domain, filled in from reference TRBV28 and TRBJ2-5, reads DVKVTQSSRYLVKRTGEKVFLECVQDMDHENMFWYRQDPGLGLRLIYFSYDVKMKEKGDIPEGYSVSREKKERFSLILESASTNQTSMYLCASSSQLAETQYFGPGTRLLVL.

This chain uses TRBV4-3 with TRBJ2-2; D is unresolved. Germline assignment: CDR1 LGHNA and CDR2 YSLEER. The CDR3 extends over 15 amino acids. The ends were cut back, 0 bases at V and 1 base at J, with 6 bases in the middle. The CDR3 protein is CASSQDHLNTGELFF. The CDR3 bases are TGCGCCAGCAGCCAAGATCACTTGAACACCGGGGAGCTGTTTTTT.

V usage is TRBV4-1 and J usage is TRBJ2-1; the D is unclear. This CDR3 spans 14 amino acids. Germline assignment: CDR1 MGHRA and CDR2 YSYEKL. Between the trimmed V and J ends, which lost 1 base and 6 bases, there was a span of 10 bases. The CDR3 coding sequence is TGCGCCAGCAGCCAAGTGGATCTCACCAATGAGCAGTTCTTC. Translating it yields CASSQVDLTNEQFF.

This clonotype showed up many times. This CDR3 reads CASSPSGLAGTQYF. DNA for the CDR3: TGTGCCAGCAGTCCCAGTGGACTAGCAGGGACCCAGTACTTC. V usage is TRBV11-2 and J usage is TRBJ2-5; 8 nucleotides agree with TRBD2. Germline V CDR1 and CDR2: SGHAT, FQNNGV. The CDR3 length is 14 residues. With V trimmed by 6 bases and J by 7 bases, 10 bases remained unmatched.

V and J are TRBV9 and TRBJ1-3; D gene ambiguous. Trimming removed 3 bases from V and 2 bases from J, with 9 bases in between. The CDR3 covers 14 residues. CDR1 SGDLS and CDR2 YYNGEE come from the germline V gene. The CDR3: CASSGVGTGNTIYF. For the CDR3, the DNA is TGTGCCAGCAGCGGTGTGGGGACTGGAAACACCATATATTTT.

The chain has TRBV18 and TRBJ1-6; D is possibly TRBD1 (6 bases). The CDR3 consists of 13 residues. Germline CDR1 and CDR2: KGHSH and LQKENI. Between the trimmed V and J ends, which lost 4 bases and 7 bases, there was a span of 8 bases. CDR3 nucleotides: TGTGCCAGCTCACAGGACAGAAATTCACCCCTCCACTTT. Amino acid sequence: CASSQDRNSPLHF.